These T cell receptor beta chains were read from a single sample in a study of CD8 T cells in Susac syndrome. One entry per CDR3 protein, called by TCRdb with MiXCR from the immunoSEQ multiplex PCR reads. The top ten clones hold over 0.1% of a sample with some 120,000 distinct CDR3 sequences, around 94% of them seen once. Sequencing was performed on CD4+ T cells from PBMCs. These receptors all stem from a human donor with multiple sclerosis. CDR3s include the opening cysteine and the closing phenylalanine or tryptophan. Fields, in order: clone size, V gene, J gene, D gene, CDR3 protein, CDR3 DNA. A D gene is named only where the DNA matches it firmly. Some rows have no size entry. The others give once, few or many, or a class for an expanded clone.

NA	TRBV12-3/TRBV12-4	TRBJ1-5	TRBD1	CASSFTGVGQPQHF	TGTGCCAGCAGTTTTACAGGGGTCGGTCAGCCCCAGCATTTT
once	TRBV19	TRBJ2-1	NA	CASSMRRSSYNEQFF	TGTGCCAGTAGTATGAGGCGTAGCTCCTACAATGAGCAGTTCTTC
NA	TRBV3-1	TRBJ2-1	TRBD1	CASSRTLQGHEQFF	TGTGCCAGCAGCCGAACCTTACAGGGGCATGAGCAGTTCTTC
NA	TRBV7-2	TRBJ2-1	TRBD1	CASSPVGQGLDEQFF	TGTGCCAGCAGCCCTGTGGGACAGGGGTTGGATGAGCAGTTCTTC
once	TRBV19	TRBJ2-7	NA	CASSPGGIYEQYF	TGTGCCAGTAGTCCCGGAGGGATCTACGAGCAGTACTTC
NA	TRBV5-1	TRBJ2-1	NA	CASSLSSGPNEQFF	TGCGCCAGCAGCTTGTCTTCAGGGCCCAATGAGCAGTTCTTC
NA	TRBV20-1	TRBJ2-3	TRBD2	CSARPWTSGTDTQYF	TGCAGTGCTAGGCCATGGACTAGCGGCACAGATACGCAGTATTTT
NA	TRBV6-2/TRBV6-3	TRBJ1-1	NA	CASSTDQHRLNTEAFF	TGTGCCAGCAGTACCGACCAACACCGACTGAACACTGAAGCTTTCTTT
NA	TRBV29-1	TRBJ1-1	NA	CSDQGRTEAFF	TGCAGCGACCAGGGTCGTACTGAAGCTTTCTTT
once	TRBV29-1	TRBJ1-2	TRBD1	CSVTGAKYSNYGYTF	TGCAGCGTGACAGGGGCCAAATATTCTAACTATGGCTACACCTTC
NA	TRBV19	TRBJ2-4	NA	CASSRQTEAKNIQYF	TGTGCCAGTAGTCGTCAGACTGAAGCCAAAAACATTCAGTACTTC
NA	TRBV30	TRBJ2-2	NA	CAWSEIANTGELFF	TGTGCCTGGAGTGAGATCGCGAACACCGGGGAGCTGTTTTTT
NA	TRBV30	TRBJ2-7	TRBD2	CALSPGLAFEQYF	TGTGCCTTATCTCCGGGACTAGCGTTCGAGCAGTACTTC
NA	TRBV3-1	TRBJ2-7	TRBD1	CASSPSPYRGDEQYF	TGTGCCAGCAGCCCGTCTCCCTACAGGGGAGACGAGCAGTACTTC
NA	TRBV30	TRBJ1-5	TRBD1	CAWSVRRGSQPQHF	TGTGCCTGGAGTGTACGCAGGGGGAGTCAGCCCCAGCATTTT
NA	TRBV20-1	TRBJ2-7	TRBD1	CSARIPGQGLGEQYF	TGCAGTGCTAGGATTCCGGGACAGGGTCTCGGCGAGCAGTACTTC
once	TRBV27	TRBJ2-3	NA	CASSPGQIRTDTQYF	TGTGCCAGCAGTCCGGGACAAATTAGGACAGATACGCAGTATTTT
NA	TRBV29-1	TRBJ1-2	NA	CSAEDSFNYGYTF	TGCAGCGCGGAGGACAGCTTTAACTATGGCTACACCTTC
NA	TRBV5-1	TRBJ1-6	TRBD1	CASSMNRGQNSPLHF	TGCGCCAGCAGCATGAACAGGGGACAGAATTCACCCCTCCACTTT
NA	TRBV20-1	TRBJ1-1	NA	CSARDGFTEAFF	TGCAGTGCTAGAGACGGGTTTACTGAAGCTTTCTTT
NA	TRBV12-3/TRBV12-4	TRBJ2-4	TRBD2	CASGRRGGQNIQYF	TGTGCCAGCGGCCGGCGGGGGGGTCAAAACATTCAGTACTTC
once	TRBV9	TRBJ2-7	NA	CASSDGPTGYEQYF	TGTGCCAGCAGCGACGGACCCACCGGATACGAGCAGTACTTC
NA	TRBV19	TRBJ2-7	NA	CASSTGHTYEQYF	TGTGCCAGTAGTACGGGGCATACCTACGAGCAGTACTTC
NA	TRBV5-4	TRBJ1-1	TRBD1	CASSLRTGANTEAFF	TGTGCCAGCAGCCTACGGACAGGAGCGAACACTGAAGCTTTCTTT
NA	TRBV7-2	TRBJ2-5	NA	CASSHALGAQETQYF	TGTGCCAGCAGCCATGCATTGGGGGCCCAAGAGACCCAGTACTTC
once	TRBV20-1	TRBJ2-7	NA	CSARGRQGMSYEQYF	TGCAGTGCTAGAGGCCGGCAGGGGATGTCCTACGAGCAGTACTTC
NA	TRBV7-2	TRBJ1-1	NA	CASSYHRVNTEAFF	TGTGCCAGCAGTTATCACAGGGTGAACACTGAAGCTTTCTTT
NA	TRBV25-1	TRBJ1-3	NA	CASSFSSGNTIYF	TGTGCCAGCAGTTTCTCCTCTGGAAACACCATATATTTT
NA	TRBV5-1	TRBJ2-7	TRBD1	CASSFGTGNSYEQYF	TGCGCCAGCAGCTTCGGGACAGGCAATTCCTACGAGCAGTACTTC
NA	TRBV30	TRBJ2-2	TRBD1	CAWKGDRATIGELFF	TGTGCCTGGAAGGGGGACAGGGCAACGATCGGGGAGCTGTTTTTT
NA	TRBV19	TRBJ1-5	TRBD1	CASRTGRGTNQPQHF	TGTGCCAGCCGGACAGGGAGGGGGACCAATCAGCCCCAGCATTTT
NA	TRBV30	TRBJ1-2	NA	CAWSVDRSLGYTF	TGTGCCTGGAGTGTGGACCGCTCCCTCGGCTACACCTTC
NA	TRBV5-1	TRBJ2-2	TRBD2	CASSRLAGEAGELFF	TGCGCCAGCAGCCGTTTAGCGGGAGAGGCCGGGGAGCTGTTTTTT
NA	TRBV10-3	TRBJ2-3	TRBD1	CAVAPGQFEDTQYF	TGTGCCGTAGCGCCGGGACAGTTCGAAGATACGCAGTATTTT